This TCR beta chain was sequenced in a study of shared clonotypes between healthy human individuals (dated by TCRdb to the early 2020s). At the level of the whole study: The cohort comprised a couple of women and three men aged 18 to 49 years. For each donor, CD4 naive and CD4 memory were each run on three plates, CD8 naive on two plates, and CD8 memory on one plate. The study deeply sequenced blood TCR repertoires of several healthy adults to estimate repertoire size and the extent of clonotype sharing between individuals. To increase sequencing depth and limit assay-specific biases, different laboratories used diverse techniques to prepare libraries and sequence TCR repertoires. Leukapheresis yielded between about 0.9 and 9.5 billion PBMCs per donor. The paper's findings and limits, for the study overall: Clonotypes shared by all four sorted-subset donors showed higher generation probabilities than non-shared clonotypes. Across four donors, 4.5% to 6.5% of naive CD4, roughly 3.5% of naive CD8, about 2.3% of memory CD4, and 0.4% to 0.45% of memory CD8 clonotypes were shared. Sampling was restricted to blood, and TCR repertoires in tissues likely differ from the TCR repertoires found in blood. Even with the large sequencing depth, rarefaction of the sorted-subset datasets indicated that sequencing was incomplete. Based on pairwise subsampling, the degree of clonotype sharing among donors was expected to be affected by sequencing depth. The small number of donors limited the genetic and exposure-history diversity represented. Naive subsets generally had larger estimated clonotype richness than memory subsets did.

Worth noting for this clone: Its antigen is currently not known. No base quality information exists; no much larger clone differs at one position.

Cut back by 3 bases and 12 bases, the V and J ends lie 20 bases apart. The CDR3 starts with the cysteine, ends with the phenylalanine, and has 13 residues. Here the CDR3 DNA is all that survives: 39 bases in frame from base 1. Via the germline V gene (reference sequence), CDR1 is GTSNPN and CDR2 SVGIG. Using the deep immunoSEQ assay, multiplex PCR amplified TCR CDR3 regions from genomic DNA. Extracted genomic DNA from each cell subset was distributed evenly across all wells of several immunoSEQ 96-well plates, and each plate was treated as a replicate. For sorted subsets, about 200 ng genomic DNA, equal to tens of thousands of T cell genomes, was loaded into each replicate PCR. Purified libraries were measured with a Qubit 3.0 fluorometer, size-checked on a Bioanalyzer 2100, and measured again with the KAPA Library Quantification kit. A separate single-read 150-cycle Illumina NextSeq 550 flow cell was used to sequence each immunoSEQ 96-well plate. The authors' analysis ran thus. Because the immunoSEQ output included only junctional sequences and no quality scores, the filtering could not be the same as the filtering used for full-length reads. To assign V/J genes and CDR3, sequences were annotated using PyIR, a Python wrapper for IgBLAST v1.9, with IMGT germline references. Reads with weak V/J assignments (E-value above 1e-6), missing CDR3, stop codons, out-of-frame junctions, or ambiguous translated residues were removed. V3J clonotypes were defined by identical inferred V gene, J gene, and CDR3 amino acid sequence. Percentage overlap between repertoires was computed as shared unique clonotypes divided by the size of the smaller repertoire. Repertoire richness was assessed with RTK rarefaction, the Chao1 estimator, and Recon v2.1 estimates of unobserved clonotypes. Generation probabilities were computed with OLGA for all TCRbeta clonotypes obtained by the gDNA method from several donors. As stored in TCRdb, this immuneACCESS dataset retains in-frame rearrangements with V and J assigned. A fraction of the clones does not appear; measured against another copy, unresolved V genes explain less than half of the discrepancy, and the remainder lacks a known reason. Clone size and the V and J calls come from that table; the DNA yielded D and trimming. The sample has about 820,000 clones on record, 80% to 95% of them singletons. The ten largest clones capture less than 25% of the sample.

CD8 naive samples consisted of CD45RO-negative cells that were positively selected for CCR7, yielding a CD45RA+CCR7+ population without TemRA cells. The donors were healthy, HIV-negative adults who had no recently reported acute infections or vaccinations. Every donor was a Caucasian adult residing in Nashville, Tennessee, USA. Blood was collected by leukapheresis, and PBMCs were isolated by Ficoll-Histopaque density gradient centrifugation and then cryopreserved in liquid nitrogen vapor phase. Analytical flow cytometry was used to check the purity and quantity of each magnetically sorted T cell population. Each sorted fraction had its genomic DNA isolated and then quantified by UV absorbance on a Nanodrop 2000c.

This sequence was found in a man aged 25-45 years in good health. Source material: naive CD8+ T cells sorted from blood. What this sample's cell subset or site label stands for: CD45RA+CCR7+. Here the chain combines TRBV30 and TRBJ1-1; tentative D gene TRBD1, with 5 bases matching. The DNA sequence reads TGTGCCTGGAGGGCCGGTGGGGCTTTCGTGACTTTCTTT. Its protein product is CAWRAGGAFVTFF.